This entry is about one T cell receptor (beta chain). The junction departs from the called germline gene at one end, perhaps through a read error. The CDR3 runs 14 residues. The germline V gene has CDR1 MDHEN and CDR2 SYDVKM. Original processing notes: Reference gene primer amplification gave estimated nucleated cell counts. Profiling relied on immunoSEQ multiplex PCR, and the TCRdb table lists in-frame clones only, not all of them. V, J and clone size are those of that table, while D and trimming were read from the DNA. This sample has approximately 250,000 clones, with approximately 89% found just once. This sample is drawn from a study of blood T cell repertoires in COVID-19.

The receptor comes from a woman between 65 and 79 years old with COVID-19, enrolled during active disease. The V call is TRBV28, the J call TRBJ1-2; TRBD1 is a possible D gene (6 bases). The source material was peripheral blood. CDR3 nucleotide sequence: TGTGCCGGCAGCTTATCTGTACAGGGCTATGGCTACACCTTC. Protein product: CAGSLSVQGYGYTF.